The 10 T cell receptor beta chains given below trace back to one sample, sequenced in a study of neurological immune-mediated disorders. One entry per CDR3 protein results from TCRdb running MiXCR on the 5' RACE reads. The sample lists about 66,000 distinct CDR3 sequences, nearly 3.5% occurring once. Input material: PBMCs. The receptors were gathered from a man in his forties with multiple sclerosis.

This clonotype has at least ten counts. The rearrangement links TRBV20-1 to TRBJ1-2, with D possibly being TRBD1 (5 bases). In germline, CDR1 is DFQATT, CDR2 SNEGSKA (reference sequence). The CDR3 covers 16 residues. With 5 bases removed from V and 8 bases from J, the gap between germline ends came to 27 bases. The CDR3: CSAPRTSHAATMGYTF. Written as DNA, the CDR3 is TGCAGTGCTCCCCGGACATCCCACGCGGCTACAATGGGCTACACCTTC.

About this clonotype itself: One base away lies a much larger clone, so this may be a sequencing read error. The DNA of the CDR3 is TGTGCCAGCAGCGTTCAGGGGGCTAGAGGAAAAACCATATATTTT. Translating it yields CASSVQGARGKTIYF. The gene calls are TRBV9 and TRBJ1-3; 8 bases are a match to TRBD1. The CDR3 length is 15 residues. CDR1 and CDR2 (germline): SGDLS, YYNGEE. Supplemented by reference TRBV9 and TRBJ1-3, the full variable domain reads DSGVTQTPKHLITATGQRVTLRCSPRSGDLSVYWYQQSLDQGLQFLIQYYNGEERAKGNILERFSAQQFPDLHSELNLSSLELGDSALYFCASSVQGARGKTIYFGEGSWLTVV.

Ten or more counts support this clonotype. The V call is TRBV12-3 or TRBV12-4, the J call TRBJ2-1; 8 positions match TRBD2. The ends lost 3 bases at V and 0 bases at J; junction bases unmatched: 7. This CDR3 contains 17 residues. CDR3 in DNA: TGTGCCAGCAGTTTCCTTGGCGGGAGGTTCTCCTACAATGAGCAGTTCTTC. Protein: CASSFLGGRFSYNEQFF.

This clonotype was seen at least ten times. CDR3 DNA sequence: TGTGCCAGCAGCTTAACTGGCGGAAAACTCTCCAATGAGCAGTTCTTC. This translates into CASSLTGGKLSNEQFF. The genes are TRBV7-2 and TRBJ2-1; D not resolved. V lost 2 bases to trimming and J lost 6 bases, with 17 bases between them. This CDR3 is built from 16 residues. Germline V gene data show CDR1 as SGHTA and CDR2 as FQGNSA.

This clonotype was counted ten times or more. V and J are TRBV7-7 and TRBJ2-2, with 11 bases lining up with TRBD1. V lost 5 bases to trimming and J lost 4 bases; unmatched junction nucleotides: 3. The CDR3 length is 15 residues. Germline V gives CDR1 SSHAT, CDR2 FNYEAQ (reference sequence). CDR3 coding DNA: TGTGCCAGCAGCCCAGGGACAGGGGGCACCGGGGAGCTGTTTTTT. It encodes CASSPGTGGTGELFF.

This clonotype has at least ten counts. The J gene is TRBJ2-5, the V gene TRBV20-1, with D perhaps given as TRBD1 or TRBD2 (5 bases each). Germline V gives CDR1 DFQATT, CDR2 SNEGSKA (reference sequence). The CDR3 is made up of 14 amino acids. Trimming cost V 3 bases and J 2 bases, with 13 bases left between them. CDR3 nucleotide sequence: TGCAGTGCTAGCGATCCCTGGGGGCAAGAGACCCAGTACTTC. Amino acids: CSASDPWGQETQYF.

This clonotype has ten or more counts. V and J are TRBV20-1 and TRBJ1-5; weak D call: TRBD1 (6 bases). Between the trimmed V and J ends, which lost 2 bases and 0 bases, there was a span of 11 bases. This CDR3 is 15 amino acids long. The germline CDR1 and CDR2 sequences are DFQATT and SNEGSKA (reference sequence). DNA of the CDR3: TGCAGTGCTAGACCCACAGGGCCTAGCAATCAGCCCCAGCATTTT. Protein sequence: CSARPTGPSNQPQHF.

This clonotype was picked up many times. The V gene is TRBV24-1, the J gene TRBJ2-5; 9 nucleotides match TRBD2. This CDR3 contains 15 residues. Per the germline V gene, CDR1 is KGHDR and CDR2 is SFDVKD. V was clipped by 3 bases and J by 3 bases; unmatched bases: 4. CDR3 DNA: TGTGCCACCAGTGATCGGCGGGGGGGAGAAGAGACCCAGTACTTC. The encoded protein is CATSDRRGGEETQYF.

This clonotype was recorded at least ten times. J is TRBJ2-3 and V is TRBV20-1, with unresolved D. The germline CDR1 and CDR2 sequences are DFQATT and SNEGSKA (reference sequence). This CDR3 region has 14 residues. The V gene lost 0 bases and the J gene lost 0 bases, with 7 bases spanning the gap. The CDR3 here is CSARDQRSTDTQYF. The CDR3 DNA is TGCAGTGCTAGAGATCAACGTAGCACAGATACGCAGTATTTT.

The table lists this clonotype with many counts. The V gene is TRBV12-3 or TRBV12-4, the J gene TRBJ2-3; 8 bases agree with TRBD2. This CDR3 is 15 amino acids long. Germline trimming cut 5 bases from V and 4 bases from J; bases unmatched to any gene: 8. CDR3 in amino acids: CASSPRSGGSDTQYF. The CDR3 DNA reads as TGTGCCAGCAGTCCCCGAAGCGGGGGTTCAGATACGCAGTATTTT.